The 21 T cell receptor beta chains reported below all come from one sample, sequenced in a study of blood T cell repertoires in COVID-19. Repertoires were generated with immunoSEQ multiplex PCR, while TCRdb's copy carries only in-frame clones and drops some. The repertoire consists of around 310,000 clones, with roughly 88% occurring once and the leading ten covering about 5%. The material sequenced was PBMCs or T cells enriched from blood (not recorded which). The receptor set was obtained from a man aged 25-45 years who had recovered from COVID-19.

The chain links TRBV10-3 to TRBJ2-1, with D possibly TRBD2 on 6 matching bases. Germline-derived CDR1 and CDR2 are ENHRY and SYGVKD. CDR3 length: 13 residues. CDR3 sequence reads: CASTGGANNEQFF. The CDR3 DNA follows: TGTGCGTCCACTGGCGGGGCCAATAATGAGCAGTTCTTC.

The rearrangement uses TRBV10-2 and TRBJ2-7; tentatively, D is TRBD1 (5 bases). Germline V gene sequence: CDR1 WSHSY, CDR2 SAAADI. Trimming removed 3 bases at V and 6 bases at J, with 12 bases between. The CDR3 consists of 13 residues. The CDR3 nucleotides are TGCGCCAGCAGTGACAGGGTTATGGGCGAGCAGTACTTC. Translated: CASSDRVMGEQYF.

The chain recombines TRBV19 with TRBJ2-6, with 9 bases aligning to TRBD1. This CDR3 is built from 17 residues. Germline V gene data show CDR1 as LNHDA and CDR2 as SQIVND (reference sequence). Germline trimming cut 7 bases from V and 1 base from J; bases unmatched to any gene: 8. CDR3 protein: CASNPRQGESGANVLTF. The CDR3 DNA follows: TGTGCCAGTAACCCGAGACAGGGGGAGTCTGGGGCCAACGTCCTGACTTTC.

This clone occurred a few times. The V call is TRBV7-2, the J call TRBJ1-2; perhaps TRBD1 as D (6 bases). Germline CDR1 is SGHTA and CDR2 is FQGNSA. V gave up 1 base and J gave up 7 bases, with 19 bases separating them. The CDR3 sequence is 16 residues long. CDR3 protein: CASSLVEVGQISGYTF. The CDR3 DNA is TGTGCCAGCAGCTTAGTGGAGGTTGGACAGATCTCTGGCTACACCTTC.

The V call is TRBV19, the J call TRBJ2-2; 10 nucleotides match TRBD2. V was pared by 1 base and J by 2 bases, with 4 bases of the junction left unmatched. The V gene's germline CDR1 is LNHDA and CDR2 SQIVND (reference sequence). The CDR3 sequence is 17 residues long. The CDR3 region has the DNA TGTGCCAGTAGTATAGGTCTAGCGGGGGTCAACACCGGGGAGCTGTTTTTT. This sequence encodes CASSIGLAGVNTGELFF.

V and J are TRBV30 and TRBJ1-2; perhaps TRBD1 as D (6 bases). The CDR3 runs to 13 residues. Trimming removed 0 bases from V and 11 bases from J, with 16 bases in between. CDR1 GTSNPN and CDR2 SVGIG come from the germline V gene (reference sequence). The DNA for the CDR3 is TGTGCCTGGAGTGTAAGGTGGGCCAGGGGTTACACCTTC. Its translation: CAWSVRWARGYTF.

This clone is a singleton in its sample. CDR3 nucleotides: TGTGCCAGCAGTTTGAGCGGGCGCACTGAAGCTTTCTTT. Protein product: CASSLSGRTEAFF. This chain joins TRBV28 and TRBJ1-1, with D hard to call. V dropped 3 bases and J dropped 4 bases, with 9 bases sitting between them. The germline V gene encodes CDR1 MDHEN and CDR2 SYDVKM. The CDR3 has 13 residues.

The chain employs TRBV7-2 and TRBJ2-7, with 10 bases aligning to TRBD2. The CDR3 sequence is 15 residues long. Germline V gene sequence: CDR1 SGHTA, CDR2 FQGNSA. V lost 8 bases, J lost 6 bases, and 13 bases stayed unmatched. The CDR3: CASRVRTSGLGEQYF. CDR3 nucleotide sequence: TGTGCCAGCCGCGTGAGGACTAGCGGTCTTGGCGAGCAGTACTTC.

This chain connects TRBV6-5 to TRBJ2-3; no definite D call. V was cut by 0 bases and J by 7 bases, with 11 bases left in between. The CDR3 consists of 14 residues. Germline values: CDR1 MNHEY, CDR2 SVGAGI. The CDR3 loop reads CASSYSRGTYTQYF. The CDR3 DNA sequence: TGTGCCAGCAGTTACTCGAGAGGAACGTATACGCAGTATTTT.

The gene calls are TRBV30 and TRBJ2-5; 13 positions agree with TRBD2. The V segment lost 3 bases and the J segment 2 bases; nucleotides outside the gene matches: 9. The CDR3 is made up of 17 amino acids. Germline CDR1 GTSNPN, CDR2 SVGIG (reference sequence). Here the CDR3 DNA reads TGTGCCTGGAGAGCTAGACTAGCGGGGGGTCGGCAAGAGACCCAGTACTTC. It yields the protein CAWRARLAGGRQETQYF.

V and J are TRBV29-1 and TRBJ1-4; D possibly corresponds to TRBD1 (6 bases). CDR3 length: 12 amino acids. Per the germline V gene, CDR1 is SQVTM and CDR2 is ANQGSEA. V was trimmed by 8 bases and J by 6 bases, leaving 13 bases between them. CDR3 DNA sequence: TGCAGCTCCACAGGGCAGGATGAAAAACTGTTTTTT. Protein sequence: CSSTGQDEKLFF. The full variable domain, rest sourced from reference TRBV29-1 and TRBJ1-4, is SAVISQKPSRDICQRGTSLTIQCQVDSQVTMMFWYRQQPGQSLTLIATANQGSEATYESGFVIDKFPISRPNLTFSTLTVSNMSPEDSSIYLCSSTGQDEKLFFGSGTQLSVL.

The chain has TRBV29-1 and TRBJ1-4; TRBD1 matches 10 bases. The CDR3 sequence is 13 residues long. The germline V gene encodes CDR1 SQVTM and CDR2 ANQGSEA. V shed 4 bases, J shed 7 bases, and the junction held 3 bases outside the gene matches. The CDR3 DNA reads as TGCAGCGTTGGGGACAGGGGAACTGAAAAACTGTTTTTT. Protein product: CSVGDRGTEKLFF.

The chain uses TRBV11-2 and TRBJ2-7; D gene ambiguous. Germline CDR1 reads SGHAT; CDR2 reads FQNNGV. The CDR3 covers 14 residues. V was clipped by 1 base and J by 1 base, with 8 bases between them. The CDR3 reads CASSLGVSSYEQYF. In DNA, the CDR3 is TGTGCCAGCAGCTTAGGCGTTTCTTCCTACGAGCAGTACTTC.

CDR3 protein: CASSPRLEGNTIYF. As DNA, the CDR3 is TGTGCCAGCAGCCCTAGGCTCGAGGGAAACACCATATATTTT. The chain is built from TRBV9 and TRBJ1-3; D unresolved. CDR1 and CDR2 (germline): SGDLS, YYNGEE. The CDR3 has 14 residues. Trimming pared 4 bases from V and 4 bases from J, leaving 12 bases between.

The V and J genes are TRBV28 and TRBJ1-2; no clear D gene. The germline V gene has CDR1 MDHEN and CDR2 SYDVKM. The ends were cut back, 5 bases at V and 3 bases at J, with 10 bases in the middle. The CDR3 contains 13 residues. The CDR3 spells CASSERGDYGYTF. The CDR3, as DNA: TGTGCCAGCAGTGAGCGGGGTGACTATGGCTACACCTTC.

V and J are TRBV3-1 (or the pseudogene TRBV3-2) and TRBJ2-1; TRBD2 agrees at 10 bases. Germline trimming cut 0 bases from V and 6 bases from J; bases unmatched to any gene: 5. The length of the CDR3 is 16 residues. CDR1 LGHDT and CDR2 YNNKEL come from the germline V gene (reference sequence). In nucleotides, the CDR3 is TGTGCCAGCAGCCAAGAGCGACTAGCGGGCCGCAATGAGCAGTTCTTC. This gives the protein CASSQERLAGRNEQFF.

V gene TRBV18 combines with J gene TRBJ1-3; D is undetermined. The CDR3 is 15 residues long. V was clipped by 1 base and J by 0 bases, with 7 bases between them. Germline V gene data show CDR1 as KGHSH and CDR2 as LQKENI. The CDR3 region has the DNA TGTGCCAGCTCACCACTAGCAGACTCTGGAAACACCATATATTTT. Translation gives CASSPLADSGNTIYF.

The rearrangement links TRBV19 to TRBJ2-5, with TRBD2 matching 7 bases. Germline V gene lookup returns CDR1 LNHDA and CDR2 SQIVND (reference sequence). V lost 3 bases, J lost 8 bases, and 9 bases stayed unmatched. The CDR3 is 14 residues long. As DNA, the CDR3 is TGTGCCAGTAGTATGAGAGGGCGGGGGTATACCCAGTACTTC. Translated, it gives CASSMRGRGYTQYF.

The V gene is TRBV19, the J gene TRBJ2-3; 7 nucleotides line up with TRBD2. Germline values: CDR1 LNHDA, CDR2 SQIVND (reference sequence). The CDR3 has 16 amino acids. The V gene end was trimmed by 1 base and the J gene end by 0 bases; junction bases not matched to a gene: 4. CDR3 in DNA: TGTGCCAGTAGTATAGGGAGTAGCGGGAGCACAGATACGCAGTATTTT. It specifies CASSIGSSGSTDTQYF.

This clone was observed a single time. The V call is TRBV6-1, the J call TRBJ2-7; TRBD2 matches at 9 bases. This CDR3 is built from 15 residues. Germline V lookup: CDR1 MNHNS, CDR2 SASEGT. V dropped 2 bases and J dropped 4; count of bases not matched to a gene: 6. CDR3 amino acids: CASSEMAGGPYEQYF. DNA of the CDR3: TGTGCCAGCAGTGAAATGGCGGGGGGGCCTTACGAGCAGTACTTC.

The genes are TRBV19 and TRBJ1-6, with D hard to call. The germline gives CDR1 LNHDA, CDR2 SQIVND (reference sequence). V lost 3 bases and J lost 3, with 6 bases in between. The CDR3 is 14 amino acids. CDR3 DNA: TGTGCCAGTAGTATTACGGTCTATAATTCACCCCTCCACTTT. It is translated as CASSITVYNSPLHF.